This T cell receptor (beta chain) was documented in a study of tumor-infiltrating lymphocytes in primary liver carcinoma. About the study: The number of productive TCRbeta reads per sample ranged from roughly 3.5 to 7.13 million and was similar across tissue types.

Worth noting for this clonotype: One junction end does not reproduce the germline sequence, and a read error may be involved.

A primer in the constant region served to generate TCR beta cDNA from approximately 460 ng of total RNA. A slightly modified ARM-PCR protocol with three nested multiplex PCR rounds produced these TCR beta libraries. Two initial PCR rounds of about 9 cycles each paired TRBV1-TRBV30 forward primers with a C-beta reverse primer. TCRdb used MiXCR to reprocess the multiplex PCR reads, holding one entry per CDR3 protein. This table has approximately 330,000 distinct CDR3 sequences, around three fifths appearing once. Unsorted whole blood yielded blood RNA, and germline DNA was extracted as well. This CDR3 region has 12 residues. Germline V gene lookup returns CDR1 SGHAT and CDR2 FQNNGV.

The V gene is TRBV11-2, the J gene TRBJ2-3, with D unresolved. Sequencing was done on a sample of peripheral blood. The receptor was isolated from a man aged 35-49 years with primary liver carcinoma and hepatitis B virus infection. CDR3 nucleotide sequence: TGTGCCAGCGGCTTATTCGCAGATACGCAGTATTTT. As protein: CASGLFADTQYF.